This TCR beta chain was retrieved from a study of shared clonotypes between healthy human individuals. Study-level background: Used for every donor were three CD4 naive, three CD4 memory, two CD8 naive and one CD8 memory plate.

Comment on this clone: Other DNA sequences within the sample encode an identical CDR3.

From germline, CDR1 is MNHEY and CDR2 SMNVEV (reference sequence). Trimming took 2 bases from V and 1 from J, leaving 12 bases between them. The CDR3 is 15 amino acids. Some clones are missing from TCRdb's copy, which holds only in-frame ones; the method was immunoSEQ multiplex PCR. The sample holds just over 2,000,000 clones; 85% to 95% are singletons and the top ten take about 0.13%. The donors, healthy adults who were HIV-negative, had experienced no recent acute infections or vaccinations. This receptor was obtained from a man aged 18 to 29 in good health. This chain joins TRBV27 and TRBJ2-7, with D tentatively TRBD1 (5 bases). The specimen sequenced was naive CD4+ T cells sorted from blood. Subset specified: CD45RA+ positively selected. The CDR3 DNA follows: TGTGCCAGCAGTTTAAAGTCAGGGTCTTCCTACGAGCAGTACTTC. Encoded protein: CASSLKSGSSYEQYF.